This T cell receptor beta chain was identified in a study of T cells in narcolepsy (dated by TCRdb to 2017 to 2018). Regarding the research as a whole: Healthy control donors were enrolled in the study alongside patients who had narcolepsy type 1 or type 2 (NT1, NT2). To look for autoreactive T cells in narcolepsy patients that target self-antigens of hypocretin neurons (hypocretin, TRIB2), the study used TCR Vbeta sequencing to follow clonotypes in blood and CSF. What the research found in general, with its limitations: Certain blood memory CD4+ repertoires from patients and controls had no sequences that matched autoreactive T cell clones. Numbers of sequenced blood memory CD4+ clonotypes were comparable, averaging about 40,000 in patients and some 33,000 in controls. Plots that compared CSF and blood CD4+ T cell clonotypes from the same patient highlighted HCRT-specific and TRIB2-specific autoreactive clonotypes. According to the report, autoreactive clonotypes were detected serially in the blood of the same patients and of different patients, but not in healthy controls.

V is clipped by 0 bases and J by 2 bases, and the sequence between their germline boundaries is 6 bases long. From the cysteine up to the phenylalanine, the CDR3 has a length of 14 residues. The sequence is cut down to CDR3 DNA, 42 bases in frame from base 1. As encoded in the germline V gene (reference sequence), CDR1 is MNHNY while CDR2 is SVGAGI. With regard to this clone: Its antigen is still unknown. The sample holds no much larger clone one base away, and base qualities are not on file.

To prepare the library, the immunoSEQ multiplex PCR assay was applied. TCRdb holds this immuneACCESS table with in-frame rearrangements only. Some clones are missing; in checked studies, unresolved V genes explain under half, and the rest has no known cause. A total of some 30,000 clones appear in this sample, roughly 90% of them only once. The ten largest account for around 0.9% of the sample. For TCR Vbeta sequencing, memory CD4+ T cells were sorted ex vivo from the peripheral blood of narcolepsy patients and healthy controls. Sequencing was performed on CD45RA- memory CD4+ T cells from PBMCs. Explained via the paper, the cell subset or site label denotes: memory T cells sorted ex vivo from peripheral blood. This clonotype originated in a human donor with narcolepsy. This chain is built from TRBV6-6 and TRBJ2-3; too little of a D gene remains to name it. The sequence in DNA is TGTGCCAGCAGTTACTCGTCCGCCACAGATACGCAGTATTTT. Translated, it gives CASSYSSATDTQYF.